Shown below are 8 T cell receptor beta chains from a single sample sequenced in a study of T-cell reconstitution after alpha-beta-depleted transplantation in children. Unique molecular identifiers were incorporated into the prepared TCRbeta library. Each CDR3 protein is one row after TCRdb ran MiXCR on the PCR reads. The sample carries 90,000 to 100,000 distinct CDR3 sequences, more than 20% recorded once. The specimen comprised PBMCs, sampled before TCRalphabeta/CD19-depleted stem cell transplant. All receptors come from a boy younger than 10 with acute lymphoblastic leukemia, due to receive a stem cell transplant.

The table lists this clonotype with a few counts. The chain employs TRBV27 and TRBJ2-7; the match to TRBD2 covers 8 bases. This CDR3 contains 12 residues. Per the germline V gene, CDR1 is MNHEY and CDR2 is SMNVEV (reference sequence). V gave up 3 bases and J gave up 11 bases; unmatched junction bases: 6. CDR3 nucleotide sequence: TGTGCCAGCAGTTTTTCCGGGACTAGAGAGTACTTC. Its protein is CASSFSGTREYF.

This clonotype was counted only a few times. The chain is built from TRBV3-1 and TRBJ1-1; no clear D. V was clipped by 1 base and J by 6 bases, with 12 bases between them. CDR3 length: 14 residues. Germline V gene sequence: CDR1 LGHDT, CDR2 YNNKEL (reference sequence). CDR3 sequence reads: CASSQAVSISEAFF. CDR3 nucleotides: TGTGCCAGCAGCCAAGCCGTTTCGATTTCTGAAGCTTTCTTT.

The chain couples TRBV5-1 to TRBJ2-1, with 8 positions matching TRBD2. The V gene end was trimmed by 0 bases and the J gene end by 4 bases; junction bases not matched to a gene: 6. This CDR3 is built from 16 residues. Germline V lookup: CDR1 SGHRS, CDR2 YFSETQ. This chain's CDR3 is CASSLDGSGGYNEQFF. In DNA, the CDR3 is TGCGCCAGCAGCTTGGACGGCAGCGGGGGATACAATGAGCAGTTCTTC.

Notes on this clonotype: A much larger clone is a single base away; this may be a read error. CDR3: CARSRDYYNEQFF. The DNA of the CDR3 is TGTGCCCGCTCCCGGGACTACTACAATGAGCAGTTCTTC. The genes are TRBV18 and TRBJ2-1; 7 positions match TRBD2. CDR3 size: 13 residues. Germline CDR1 KGHSH, CDR2 LQKENI.

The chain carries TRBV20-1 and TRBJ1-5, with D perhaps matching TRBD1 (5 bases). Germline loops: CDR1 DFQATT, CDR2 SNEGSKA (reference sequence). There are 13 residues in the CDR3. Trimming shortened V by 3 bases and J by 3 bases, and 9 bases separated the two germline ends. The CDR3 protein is CSASRDSNQPQHF. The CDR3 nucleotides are TGCAGTGCTAGCCGGGACTCCAATCAGCCCCAGCATTTT.

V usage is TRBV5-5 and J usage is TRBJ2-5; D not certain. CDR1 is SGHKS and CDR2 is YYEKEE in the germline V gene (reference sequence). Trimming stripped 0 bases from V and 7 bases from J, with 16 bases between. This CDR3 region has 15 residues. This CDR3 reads CASSLELAQYWTQYF. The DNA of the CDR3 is TGTGCCAGCAGCTTGGAGCTGGCCCAGTATTGGACCCAGTACTTC. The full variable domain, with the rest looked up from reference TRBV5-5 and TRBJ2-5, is DAGVTQSPTHLIKTRGQQVTLRCSPISGHKSVSWYQQVLGQGPQFIFQYYEKEERGRGNFPDRFSARQFPNYSSELNVNALLLGDSALYLCASSLELAQYWTQYFGPGTRLLVL.

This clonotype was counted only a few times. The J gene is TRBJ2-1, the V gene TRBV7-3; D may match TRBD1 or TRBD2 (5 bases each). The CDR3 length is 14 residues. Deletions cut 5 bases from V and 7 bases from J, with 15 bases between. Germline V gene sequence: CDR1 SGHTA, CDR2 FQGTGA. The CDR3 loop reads CASSGRGGVNEQFF. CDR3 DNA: TGTGCCAGCAGCGGCCGGGGCGGAGTAAATGAGCAGTTCTTC. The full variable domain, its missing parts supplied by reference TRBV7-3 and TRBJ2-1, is GAGVSQTPSNKVTEKGKYVELRCDPISGHTALYWYRQSLGQGPEFLIYFQGTGAADDSGLPNDRFFAVRPEGSVSTLKIQRTERGDSAVYLCASSGRGGVNEQFFGPGTRLTVL.

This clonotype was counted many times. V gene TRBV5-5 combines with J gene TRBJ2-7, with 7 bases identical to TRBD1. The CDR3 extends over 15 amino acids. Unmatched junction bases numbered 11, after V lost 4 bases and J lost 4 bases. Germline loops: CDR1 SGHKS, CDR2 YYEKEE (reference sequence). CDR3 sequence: CASSLDRSGMYEQYF. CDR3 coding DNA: TGTGCCAGCAGCCTGGACAGGTCAGGAATGTACGAGCAGTACTTC. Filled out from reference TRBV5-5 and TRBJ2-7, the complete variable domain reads DAGVTQSPTHLIKTRGQQVTLRCSPISGHKSVSWYQQVLGQGPQFIFQYYEKEERGRGNFPDRFSARQFPNYSSELNVNALLLGDSALYLCASSLDRSGMYEQYFGPGTRLTVT.